This TCR beta chain was identified during a study of shared clonotypes between healthy human individuals. For the study at large: The donors, a couple of women and three men, were aged 18 to 49.

CD45RO-negative CD8 cells positively selected for CCR7 made up the naive population, which excluded terminally differentiated effector memory CD45RA+ cells. General study results and limits: In contrast to clonotypes shared by all four donors, non-shared clonotypes had lower generation probabilities. Rarefaction indicated that sorted-subset sequencing remained incomplete although depth was large.

Trimming removed 3 bases from V and 4 bases from J, with 14 bases in between. Per the germline V gene, CDR1 is SGHVS and CDR2 is FQNEAQ. The CDR3 has 15 residues. Template for every sorted-subset replicate PCR totaled about 200 ng DNA, 25,000 to 35,000 T cell genomes. Sequencing used immunoSEQ multiplex PCR; TCRdb keeps in-frame clones, though not all of them. The sample lists a few million clones; about 94% were seen once. This clone was seen only once. Antigen: not known. The chain recombines TRBV7-8 with TRBJ2-3; no clear D gene. Material: naive CD8+ T cells from PBMCs. The TCR sequence derives from a young man in good health. Some clones in this sample may be carry-over from other donors' samples. CDR3 amino acids: CASSFGAHRADTQYF. The CDR3 nucleotides read TGTGCCAGCAGCTTCGGTGCCCACCGCGCAGATACGCAGTATTTT.